Below, 27 T cell receptor beta chains from the same sample are listed, as sequenced in a study of blood T cell repertoires in COVID-19. Clones were sequenced by immunoSEQ multiplex PCR, and TCRdb holds only the in-frame ones, with some missing. This table holds around 100,000 clones, around 88% found once. Sequenced: peripheral blood. The receptor source for this set is a human donor in a cohort sampled during active COVID-19.

V usage is TRBV20-1 and J usage is TRBJ2-7; TRBD1 aligns across 7 bases. The CDR3 contains 12 residues. Losses at the gene ends were 3 bases for V and 3 bases for J; bases not matched to a gene: 2. Germline V gene data show CDR1 as DFQATT and CDR2 as SNEGSKA (reference sequence). CDR3 loop: CSASNRGYEQYF. As DNA, the CDR3 is TGCAGTGCTAGTAACAGGGGCTACGAGCAGTACTTC.

This rearrangement joins TRBV5-1 to TRBJ1-2; tentatively, D is TRBD1 (5 bases). This CDR3 comprises 12 residues. V lost 0 bases and J lost 6, with 6 bases in between. Germline V gene sequence: CDR1 SGHRS, CDR2 YFSETQ. The CDR3 DNA follows: TGCGCCAGCAGCTTGGAAGGGGATGGCTACACCTTC. As protein: CASSLEGDGYTF.

The chain has TRBV19 and TRBJ2-5, with D possibly matching TRBD2 (6 bases). Per germline, CDR1 LNHDA and CDR2 SQIVND (reference sequence). There are 16 residues in the CDR3. V lost 3 bases and J lost 2, with 16 bases in between. CDR3 nucleotides: TGTGCCAGTAGTATGGTTTCGGGGGTCGTACAAGAGACCCAGTACTTC. As protein: CASSMVSGVVQETQYF.

On this clone itself: The same CDR3 also results from other DNA sequences found in this sample. The gene calls are TRBV19 and TRBJ2-3; tentative D call: TRBD2 (6 bases). V was shortened by 4 bases and J by 3 bases, with 8 bases between the two germline ends. Germline values: CDR1 LNHDA, CDR2 SQIVND (reference sequence). The CDR3 runs to 13 residues. CDR3 sequence: CASSSGRTDTQYF. CDR3 sequence (DNA): TGTGCCAGTAGTAGTGGGAGGACAGATACGCAGTATTTT.

The J gene is TRBJ2-7, the V gene TRBV19, with D perhaps matching TRBD1 (6 bases). V was shortened by 8 bases and J by 3 bases, with 20 bases between the two germline ends. CDR3 size: 15 residues. The germline gives CDR1 LNHDA, CDR2 SQIVND (reference sequence). The chain's CDR3 is CASSLKGDTFYEQYF. Here the CDR3 DNA reads TGTGCCAGTTCCCTCAAGGGGGACACGTTCTACGAGCAGTACTTC.

DNA of the CDR3: TGTGCCAGTAGCAGGGACAGCTCTGGGGCCAACGTCCTGACTTTC. This translates into CASSRDSSGANVLTF. The V gene is TRBV19, the J gene TRBJ2-6, with 7 bases that match TRBD1. The CDR3 has 15 residues. V shed 6 bases and J 0 bases; nucleotides not matched to a gene: 2. Germline V gene lookup returns CDR1 LNHDA and CDR2 SQIVND (reference sequence). Drawing the rest from reference TRBV19 and TRBJ2-6, the complete variable domain is DGGITQSPKYLFRKEGQNVTLSCEQNLNHDAMYWYRQDPGQGLRLIYYSQIVNDFQKGDIAEGYSVSREKKESFPLTVTSAQKNPTAFYLCASSRDSSGANVLTFGAGSRLTVL.

V gene TRBV5-1 combines with J gene TRBJ1-1; 10 bases agree with TRBD1. The CDR3 loop spans 14 amino acids. Germline CDR1 SGHRS, CDR2 YFSETQ. The trim removed 4 bases at V and 3 bases at J, leaving 3 bases unmatched. This CDR3 reads CASSQGQGYTEAFF. CDR3 DNA: TGCGCCAGCAGCCAGGGACAGGGGTACACTGAAGCTTTCTTT.

The rearrangement uses TRBV29-1 and TRBJ2-2, with 8 bases fitting TRBD1. The V and J ends lost 5 bases and 5 bases, in that order; junction bases with no gene match: 7. The CDR3 consists of 14 residues. Germline V gives CDR1 SQVTM, CDR2 ANQGSEA. CDR3 in amino acids: CSVTGTGFTGELFF. Written as DNA, the CDR3 is TGCAGCGTTACCGGGACAGGCTTTACCGGGGAGCTGTTTTTT.

The count of this clone is one. The gene calls are TRBV7-2 and TRBJ2-1; 8 bases agree with TRBD2. V shed 0 bases, J shed 10 bases, and the junction held 8 bases outside the gene matches. Germline V lookup: CDR1 SGHTA, CDR2 FQGNSA. This CDR3 has 15 amino acids. For the CDR3, the DNA is TGTGCCAGCAGCTTAGCTCTGGGGGCGGGGGGAGAGCAGTTCTTC. Encoded protein: CASSLALGAGGEQFF.

V gene TRBV12-3 or TRBV12-4 combines with J gene TRBJ2-5, with D maybe TRBD2 (6 bases). The CDR3 is made up of 12 amino acids. V lost 6 bases and J 7 bases, leaving 12 bases between the germline ends. CDR3 sequence (DNA): TGTGCCAGCAGCCGGGACTCCGTGACCCAGTACTTC. Its protein is CASSRDSVTQYF.

This clone appeared a few times. The chain joins TRBV9 to TRBJ2-7; 11 bases are a match to TRBD1. This CDR3 has 15 amino acids. V lost 2 bases, J lost 4 bases, and 5 bases stayed unmatched. Germline V gene sequence: CDR1 SGDLS, CDR2 YYNGEE. The CDR3 DNA follows: TGTGCCAGCAGCGTCTCCGGGACAGGGGGATACGAGCAGTACTTC. Translation: CASSVSGTGGYEQYF.

This rearrangement joins TRBV28 to TRBJ1-1, with unresolved D. This CDR3 is 12 amino acids long. Germline lookup yields CDR1 MDHEN and CDR2 SYDVKM. Trimming pared 5 bases from V and 2 bases from J, leaving 6 bases between. CDR3 loop: CASSTLNTEAFF. The CDR3 DNA reads as TGTGCCAGCAGTACTTTAAACACTGAAGCTTTCTTT.

The chain combines TRBV5-1 with TRBJ1-1; TRBD1 is a possible D gene (6 bases). Trimming removed 1 base from V and 5 bases from J, with 9 bases in between. The CDR3 contains 13 residues. The germline V gene encodes CDR1 SGHRS and CDR2 YFSETQ. Here the CDR3 reads CASSLTGITEAFF. Written as DNA, the CDR3 is TGCGCCAGCAGCTTGACAGGGATAACTGAAGCTTTCTTT.

The genes are TRBV27 and TRBJ2-2; 8 positions agree with TRBD2. The junction had 11 bases not matched to a gene; V was cut back by 4 bases and J by 4 bases. In germline, CDR1 is MNHEY, CDR2 SMNVEV (reference sequence). CDR3 length equals 17 residues. The CDR3 loop is CASSSSDGGRSTGELFF. The CDR3 DNA is TGTGCCAGCAGTTCCTCCGATGGCGGGAGGAGCACCGGGGAGCTGTTTTTT.

About this clone itself: An end of the junction differs from the germline gene, which may be a read error. This rearrangement joins TRBV7-2 to TRBJ1-2; 8 positions agree with TRBD1. The CDR3 length is 12 residues. Germline CDR1 SGHTA, CDR2 FQGNSA. The CDR3 DNA sequence: TGTGCCAGCAGCTTCGACAGGGGCTTCACCTCCTTC. Translating it yields CASSFDRGFTSF.

V is TRBV19 and J is TRBJ2-1, with TRBD1 matching over 8 bases. The germline CDR1 and CDR2 sequences are LNHDA and SQIVND (reference sequence). With V trimmed by 6 bases and J by 4 bases, 2 bases remained unmatched. The CDR3 has 13 residues. The CDR3 protein is CASRDREYNEQFF. In DNA form, the CDR3 reads TGTGCCAGTAGGGACAGGGAGTACAATGAGCAGTTCTTC.

The chain has TRBV28 and TRBJ2-3, with a weak D call TRBD1 (5 bases). The V end lost 3 bases, the J end lost 2 bases, and 9 bases lay between the germline ends. The CDR3 is made up of 14 amino acids. CDR1 MDHEN and CDR2 SYDVKM come from the germline V gene. The CDR3 DNA reads as TGTGCCAGCAGTTTCGACAGCTTCACAGATACGCAGTATTTT. Protein product: CASSFDSFTDTQYF.

The DNA for the CDR3 is TGTGCCAGCAGCTTAGCCCCGACAGGGGGGTATGGCTACACCTTC. This encodes CASSLAPTGGYGYTF. V usage is TRBV7-2 and J usage is TRBJ1-2; TRBD1 matches 9 bases. The CDR3 runs 15 residues. V lost 0 bases to trimming and J lost 5 bases; unmatched junction nucleotides: 4. The germline V gene encodes CDR1 SGHTA and CDR2 FQGNSA. Full variable domain (remainder filled in from reference TRBV7-2 and TRBJ1-2): GAGVSQSPSNKVTEKGKDVELRCDPISGHTALYWYRQSLGQGLEFLIYFQGNSAPDKSGLPSDRFSAERTGGSVSTLTIQRTQQEDSAVYLCASSLAPTGGYGYTFGSGTRLTVV.

The rearrangement uses TRBV6-5 and TRBJ2-7; maybe TRBD1 (6 bases). Trimming removed 8 bases from V and 3 bases from J, with 14 bases in between. The CDR3 length is 13 residues. Germline CDR1 MNHEY, CDR2 SVGAGI. This chain's CDR3 is CASSETGIYEQYF. The CDR3 DNA follows: TGTGCCAGCTCGGAGACAGGAATCTACGAGCAGTACTTC.

The chain uses TRBV5-6 and TRBJ2-7; TRBD1 aligns across 9 bases. Germline V lookup: CDR1 SGHDT, CDR2 YYEEEE. This CDR3 comprises 18 residues. V was clipped by 2 bases and J by 5 bases; unmatched bases: 17. The CDR3 loop reads CASSFLARTGTGSHEQYF. As DNA, the CDR3 is TGTGCCAGCAGCTTCCTCGCCAGGACCGGGACAGGGTCTCACGAGCAGTACTTC.

The chain has TRBV18 and TRBJ1-2; D is ambiguous. The CDR3 spans 13 residues. Trimming removed 2 bases at V and 0 bases at J, with 4 bases between. CDR1 is KGHSH and CDR2 is LQKENI in the germline V gene. The CDR3 sequence is CASSPEANYGYTF. The CDR3 bases are TGTGCCAGCTCACCAGAGGCTAACTATGGCTACACCTTC.

The chain recombines TRBV29-1 with TRBJ2-7; 8 bases are a match to TRBD2. The CDR3 is 19 residues long. Looked up from germline, CDR1 is SQVTM and CDR2 is ANQGSEA. V dropped 6 bases and J dropped 1; count of bases not matched to a gene: 23. CDR3 region: CSVLAKGSQREMISYEQYF. In nucleotides, the CDR3 is TGCAGCGTCCTGGCTAAGGGGAGCCAGCGGGAGATGATATCCTACGAGCAGTACTTC.

Here the CDR3 reads CASSIEGSSGNTIYF. CDR3 coding DNA: TGTGCCAGTAGTATAGAGGGGAGCTCTGGAAACACCATATATTTT. V and J are TRBV19 and TRBJ1-3, with no clear D. Germline assignment: CDR1 LNHDA and CDR2 SQIVND (reference sequence). CDR3 length: 15 amino acids. Trimming took 0 bases from V and 0 from J, leaving 6 bases between them.

The chain has TRBV11-2 and TRBJ2-7; 11 positions match TRBD2. The CDR3 spans 15 residues. Germline V gene data show CDR1 as SGHAT and CDR2 as FQNNGV. The V segment lost 5 bases and the J segment 4 bases; nucleotides outside the gene matches: 7. CDR3 DNA sequence: TGTGCCAGCAGCACTATAGCGGGAGGGGCGTACGAGCAGTACTTC. Translating it yields CASSTIAGGAYEQYF. The full variable domain, rest sourced from reference TRBV11-2 and TRBJ2-7, is EAGVAQSPRYKIIEKRQSVAFWCNPISGHATLYWYQQILGQGPKLLIQFQNNGVVDDSQLPKDRFSAERLKGVDSTLKIQPAKLEDSAVYLCASSTIAGGAYEQYFGPGTRLTVT.

The gene calls are TRBV27 and TRBJ1-5; a possible D gene is TRBD1 (5 bases). The CDR3 runs 13 residues. V lost 7 bases to trimming and J lost 6 bases, with 13 bases between them. In germline, CDR1 is MNHEY, CDR2 SMNVEV (reference sequence). CDR3 nucleotides: TGTGCCAGCAAAGGGGCACGCGGTCAGCCCCAGCATTTT. It codes for CASKGARGQPQHF.

The chain uses TRBV13 and TRBJ2-5; D might be TRBD1 (6 bases). There are 13 residues in the CDR3. Germline CDR1 PRHDT, CDR2 FYEKMQ (reference sequence). The V gene lost 6 bases and the J gene lost 4 bases, with 12 bases spanning the gap. CDR3 protein: CASRLTGRETQYF. As DNA, the CDR3 is TGTGCCAGCAGACTAACAGGGAGAGAGACCCAGTACTTC.

The rearrangement links TRBV6-1 to TRBJ2-2; TRBD2 might be the D (6 bases). Trimming removed 3 bases at V and 5 bases at J, with 7 bases between. Germline values: CDR1 MNHNS, CDR2 SASEGT. The CDR3 contains 13 residues. The CDR3 bases are TGTGCCAGCAGTGATGGGGGGACCGGGGAGCTGTTTTTT. This codes for CASSDGGTGELFF.